This T cell receptor (beta chain) stems from a study of Graves' ophthalmopathy and Graves' hyperthyroidism. Study context: Sampling took place at initial diagnosis, with peripheral blood obtained before any treatment. Study findings and constraints: A 13-signature model separated ophthalmopathy from stable hyperthyroidism, reaching approximately 88% sensitivity and less than 82% specificity cross-validated.

RNA transcripts provided the template for amplifying TCR beta CDR3 regions. An initial RT-PCR round employing HTBI primers preceded a second-round multiplex PCR. TCRdb used MiXCR to reprocess the multiplex PCR reads, holding one entry per CDR3 protein. The sample lists 300,000 to 350,000 distinct CDR3 sequences; around a sixth were seen once. This clonotype was seen many times. Its antigen remains unidentified. Patients were excluded if they had other autoimmune diseases or uncontrolled infections, and likewise if pregnancy or lactation applied. This TCR was sampled from an adult man with Graves' ophthalmopathy. Sequencing input: peripheral blood.

CDR3 coding DNA: TGTGCCAGCAGTCCCGAAGGACTAGCGGGAGGGGAGACCCAGTACTTC. Protein sequence: CASSPEGLAGGETQYF. The chain has TRBV12-3 or TRBV12-4 and TRBJ2-5, with 15 nucleotides matching TRBD2. The junction had 6 bases not matched to a gene; V was cut back by 5 bases and J by 5 bases. CDR3 length equals 16 residues.